This T cell receptor beta chain emerged from a study of cytomegalovirus exposure and HLA in healthy donors. Study background: A preliminary data release comprised approximately 85 million unique TCRs obtained from HLA-typed donors. Overall study findings and caveats: Rarity marked most TCR sequences, yet some public TCRs occurred in many donors. Most subjects had HLA-A and HLA-B alleles reportedly predicted accurately by TCR beta sequences.

PCR primers comprised 60 Vbeta and 13 Jbeta primers. TCRdb's copy holds only in-frame clones and misses some; the assay was immunoSEQ multiplex PCR. The table has some 150,000 clones, approximately 80% seen once; the top ten hold roughly 4.3%. Germline V gene sequence: CDR1 SGDLS, CDR2 YYNGEE. Trimming left V 3 bases short and J 7 bases short, with 10 bases between. This CDR3 spans 13 amino acids. About this clone itself: Its antigen is undetermined.

This chain joins TRBV9 and TRBJ2-2, with D perhaps matching TRBD1 (5 bases). The source is a woman aged 35 to 49 in good health and CMV-seropositive. The sample taken for sequencing was PBMCs. The CDR3 bases are TGTGCCAGCAGCGCCCAGGGTCACGGGGAGCTGTTTTTT. It encodes CASSAQGHGELFF.